The clone carrying this TCR beta chain was counted a few times. Its antigen is unidentified. The primer mix had 60 Vbeta and 13 Jbeta primers. Repertoires were generated with immunoSEQ multiplex PCR, while TCRdb's copy carries only in-frame clones and drops some. Of approximately 110,000 clones listed, more than 9.5% are singletons. These data originate in a study of cytomegalovirus exposure and HLA in healthy donors. Points from the study as a whole: Segments of the TCR beta V type were, in most cases, productive about 87% or about 30% of the time in an earlier analysis. Among the sequence variants, a highly shared cluster was likely an artifact of sequencing.

The V segment lost 3 bases and the J segment 11 bases; nucleotides outside the gene matches: 5. Per the germline V gene, CDR1 is SGHDN and CDR2 is FVKESK. The CDR3 spans 12 residues. The sequencing sample was made of PBMCs. V is TRBV14 and J is TRBJ2-7; 9 bases agree with TRBD1. The sequence was obtained from a man aged 35 to 55 in good health and CMV-seropositive. The CDR3 DNA sequence: TGTGCCAGCAGCCACGGACAGGGGAAAAAGTACTTC. Encoded protein: CASSHGQGKKYF. Together with reference TRBV14 and TRBJ2-7, the CDR3 gives the full variable domain: EAGVTQFPSHSVIEKGQTVTLRCDPISGHDNLYWYRRVMGKEIKFLLHFVKESKQDESGMPNNRFLAERTGGTYSTLKVQPAELEDSGVYFCASSHGQGKKYFGPGTRLTVT.